A single sample is the source of the 12 T cell receptor beta chains below, sequenced in a study of cytomegalovirus exposure and HLA in healthy donors. PCR was performed using 60 Vbeta and 13 Jbeta primers. Here immunoSEQ multiplex PCR was the method, and the copy in TCRdb shows in-frame clones only, minus some. The table has about 160,000 clones, about 70% seen once. Sequences were obtained from PBMCs. The receptors originated from a woman between 40 and 55 years old in good health and CMV-seropositive.

V usage is TRBV11-2 and J usage is TRBJ1-4; D is unresolved. Germline V CDR1 and CDR2: SGHAT, FQNNGV. The V end lost 5 bases, the J end lost 4 bases, and 17 bases lay between the germline ends. The CDR3 has 16 residues. CDR3 nucleotide sequence: TGTGCCAGCAGCCGACTAGGAAGGGCAGATAATGAAAAACTGTTTTTT. Its translation: CASSRLGRADNEKLFF. Complete variable domain (other parts from reference TRBV11-2 and TRBJ1-4): EAGVAQSPRYKIIEKRQSVAFWCNPISGHATLYWYQQILGQGPKLLIQFQNNGVVDDSQLPKDRFSAERLKGVDSTLKIQPAKLEDSAVYLCASSRLGRADNEKLFFGSGTQLSVL.

This rearrangement joins TRBV6-1 to TRBJ2-2; 8 positions agree with TRBD1. V shed 1 base, J shed 6 bases, and the junction held 10 bases outside the gene matches. CDR3 length: 17 residues. Germline V gene lookup returns CDR1 MNHNS and CDR2 SASEGT. CDR3 residues: CASSEGGAGGPAGELFF. The CDR3 DNA follows: TGTGCCAGCAGTGAAGGAGGAGCAGGGGGCCCGGCCGGGGAGCTGTTTTTT.

This clone was seen only once. The chain carries TRBV5-1 and TRBJ1-1; 10 positions agree with TRBD1. Germline V CDR1 and CDR2: SGHRS, YFSETQ. Trimming removed 4 bases from V and 4 bases from J; junction bases left unmatched: 7. The CDR3 contains 15 residues. The CDR3 DNA reads TGCGCCAGCAGCCTAGACAGGGGGCGGCCCACTGAAGCTTTCTTT. Its translation is CASSLDRGRPTEAFF.

The CDR3 reads CASSQRGRQGYNEQYF. The CDR3 coding sequence is TGTGCCAGCAGCCAGAGAGGGAGACAGGGGTACAACGAGCAGTACTTC. The gene calls are TRBV4-2 and TRBJ2-7; 8 bases are a match to TRBD1. V gave up 3 bases and J gave up 5 bases; unmatched junction bases: 12. The length of the CDR3 is 16 residues. In germline, CDR1 is LGHNA, CDR2 YNFKEQ.

The chain joins TRBV5-6 to TRBJ2-1, with D maybe TRBD2 (5 bases). Germline V CDR1 and CDR2: SGHDT, YYEEEE. V lost 1 base to trimming and J lost 0 bases, with 11 bases between them. This CDR3 is 16 amino acids long. In nucleotides, the CDR3 is TGTGCCAGCAGCTTGCCCGGGGTTAGCTCCTACAATGAGCAGTTCTTC. It encodes CASSLPGVSSYNEQFF.

V usage is TRBV27 and J usage is TRBJ1-2; TRBD1 matches at 12 bases. This CDR3 is built from 19 residues. The trim removed 4 bases at V and 4 bases at J, leaving 16 bases unmatched. Germline CDR1 and CDR2: MNHEY and SMNVEV (reference sequence). The CDR3 DNA sequence: TGTGCCAGCAGTTCCTCACGACCGGGACAGGGGGCGAGGCTCTATGGCTACACCTTC. Encoded protein: CASSSSRPGQGARLYGYTF.

The chain joins TRBV7-2 to TRBJ2-7; the match to TRBD1 covers 9 bases. This CDR3 spans 14 amino acids. J was trimmed by 2 bases and V by 6 bases; bases with no gene match: 5. Germline CDR1 SGHTA, CDR2 FQGNSA. Here the CDR3 reads CASSPGQGAYEQYF. In DNA form, the CDR3 reads TGTGCCAGCAGTCCGGGACAGGGAGCCTACGAGCAGTACTTC. The full variable domain, rest sourced from reference TRBV7-2 and TRBJ2-7, is GAGVSQSPSNKVTEKGKDVELRCDPISGHTALYWYRQSLGQGLEFLIYFQGNSAPDKSGLPSDRFSAERTGGSVSTLTIQRTQQEDSAVYLCASSPGQGAYEQYFGPGTRLTVT.

This clone was detected once. The V gene is TRBV6-5, the J gene TRBJ2-1, with D uncertain. The CDR3 length is 13 residues. The V gene lost 5 bases and the J gene lost 4 bases, with 9 bases spanning the gap. Germline CDR1 and CDR2: MNHEY and SVGAGI. In DNA, the CDR3 is TGTGCCAGCAGTACCGACTTATACAATGAGCAGTTCTTC. Translating it yields CASSTDLYNEQFF.

This sequence joins TRBV6-6 and TRBJ2-1; TRBD2 matches at 7 bases. This CDR3 region has 15 residues. The ends lost 0 bases at V and 3 bases at J; junction bases unmatched: 2. From germline, CDR1 is MNHNY and CDR2 SVGAGI (reference sequence). CDR3 region: CASSYSGGSYNEQFF. CDR3 nucleotides: TGTGCCAGCAGTTACTCGGGCGGGAGCTACAATGAGCAGTTCTTC.

The chain couples TRBV5-8 to TRBJ2-2; tentative D call: TRBD2 (6 bases). The ends were cut back, 7 bases at V and 1 base at J, with 14 bases in the middle. The CDR3 contains 15 residues. The germline V gene has CDR1 SGHTS and CDR2 YDEGEE. As DNA, the CDR3 is TGTGCCAGCCGGAGGGCAGCCCTGAACACCGGGGAGCTGTTTTTT. It yields the protein CASRRAALNTGELFF.

This chain uses TRBV28 with TRBJ1-2; a possible D gene is TRBD1 (6 bases). The length of the CDR3 is 13 residues. V lost 6 bases and J 5 bases, leaving 13 bases between the germline ends. Germline CDR1 is MDHEN and CDR2 is SYDVKM. Here the CDR3 DNA reads TGTGCCAGCAGGGCCACCGGGACATATGGCTACACCTTC. This gives the protein CASRATGTYGYTF.

This chain uses TRBV28 with TRBJ2-5; the match to TRBD2 covers 13 bases. The CDR3 runs to 15 residues. V was clipped by 7 bases and J by 2 bases; unmatched bases: 4. Germline CDR1 reads MDHEN; CDR2 reads SYDVKM. CDR3 amino acids: CASTGTSGKQETQYF. CDR3 coding DNA: TGTGCCAGCACGGGGACTAGCGGGAAGCAAGAGACCCAGTACTTC.